The table lists the clone carrying this T cell receptor (beta chain) with a few counts. Its specificity is unknown. These data originate in a study of shared clonotypes between healthy human individuals. Broader study findings: Lower generation probabilities were found for non-shared clonotypes than for those shared by all four donors. Memory subsets generally showed smaller estimated richness than naive subsets did. Researchers sampled blood only, noting tissue repertoires likely differ.

V was trimmed by 5 bases and J by 3 bases, leaving 10 bases between them. The germline V gene has CDR1 SEHNR and CDR2 FQNEAQ (reference sequence). This CDR3 region has 13 residues. The deep-level immunoSEQ assay was used. TCRdb keeps only in-frame clones here, not all; method: immunoSEQ multiplex PCR. Among about 1.9 million clones listed, just over 90% were seen once. Naive CD8 cells lacked CD45RO, underwent positive selection for CCR7 and left out terminally differentiated effector memory CD45RA+ cells. The sequence was collected from a man younger than 35 in good health. Some clones in this sample may be carry-over from other donors' samples. Sequenced input: naive CD8+ T cells from PBMCs. The chain combines TRBV7-9 with TRBJ1-1; D gene uncertain. This CDR3 is CASSPTEYTEAFF. The CDR3, as DNA: TGTGCCAGCAGCCCTACAGAGTACACTGAAGCTTTCTTT.